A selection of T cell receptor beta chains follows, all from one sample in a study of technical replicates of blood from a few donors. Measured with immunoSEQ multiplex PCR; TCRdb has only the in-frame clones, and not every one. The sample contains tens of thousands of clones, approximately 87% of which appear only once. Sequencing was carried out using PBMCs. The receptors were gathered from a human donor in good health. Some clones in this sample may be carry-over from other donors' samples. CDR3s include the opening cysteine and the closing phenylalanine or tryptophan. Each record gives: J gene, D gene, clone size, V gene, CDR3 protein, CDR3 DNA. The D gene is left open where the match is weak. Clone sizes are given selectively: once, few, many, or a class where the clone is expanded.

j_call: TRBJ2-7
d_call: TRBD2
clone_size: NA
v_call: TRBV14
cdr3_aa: CASSQDKDWGRTSRMNEQYF
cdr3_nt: TGTGCCAGCAGCCAAGATAAGGATTGGGGTCGGACTAGTCGAATGAACGAGCAGTACTTC

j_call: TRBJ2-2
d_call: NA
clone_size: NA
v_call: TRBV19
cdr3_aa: CARGGADTGELFF
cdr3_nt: TGTGCCAGGGGGGGGGCGGACACCGGGGAGCTGTTTTTT

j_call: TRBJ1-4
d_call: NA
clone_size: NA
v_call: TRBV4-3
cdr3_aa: CASSQDRSDSNEKLFF
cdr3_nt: TGCGCCAGCAGCCAAGATCGCTCGGACAGTAATGAAAAACTGTTTTTT

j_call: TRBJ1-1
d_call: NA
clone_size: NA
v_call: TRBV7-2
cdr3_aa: CASSPSLYSTEAFF
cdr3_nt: TGTGCCAGCAGCCCCTCCCTATACTCCACTGAAGCTTTCTTT

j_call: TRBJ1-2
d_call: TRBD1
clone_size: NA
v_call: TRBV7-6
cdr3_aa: CASSPGQGAGYGYTF
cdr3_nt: TGTGCCAGCAGCCCCGGGCAGGGGGCCGGCTATGGCTACACCTTC

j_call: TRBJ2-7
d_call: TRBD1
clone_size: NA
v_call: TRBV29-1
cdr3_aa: CSAAPQGIYEQYF
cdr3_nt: TGCAGCGCTGCACCACAGGGGATCTACGAGCAGTACTTC

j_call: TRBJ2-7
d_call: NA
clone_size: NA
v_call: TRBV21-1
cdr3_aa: CASSLGSGRAFEYYEQYF
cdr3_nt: TGTGCCAGCAGCTTGGGGAGCGGGAGGGCCTTTGAATACTACGAGCAGTACTTC

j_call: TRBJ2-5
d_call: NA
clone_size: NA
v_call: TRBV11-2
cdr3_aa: CASSLPAETQYF
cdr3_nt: TGTGCCAGCAGCCTTCCAGCGGAGACCCAGTACTTC

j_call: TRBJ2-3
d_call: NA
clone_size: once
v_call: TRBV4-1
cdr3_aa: CASSESVSRGPHTQYF
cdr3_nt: TGCGCCAGCAGCGAGTCCGTTTCAAGAGGGCCGCATACGCAGTATTTT

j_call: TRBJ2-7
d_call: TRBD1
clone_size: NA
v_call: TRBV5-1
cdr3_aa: CASSWGQSYEQYF
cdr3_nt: TGCGCCAGCAGCTGGGGACAGTCCTACGAGCAGTACTTC

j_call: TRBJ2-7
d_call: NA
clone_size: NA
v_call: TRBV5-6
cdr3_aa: CASSLSNEQYF
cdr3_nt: TGTGCCAGCAGCTTGAGCAACGAGCAGTACTTC

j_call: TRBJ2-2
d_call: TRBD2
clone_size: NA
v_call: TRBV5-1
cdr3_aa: CASSFQRGGLGELFF
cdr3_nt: TGCGCCAGCAGCTTCCAGCGGGGGGGCCTCGGGGAGCTGTTTTTT

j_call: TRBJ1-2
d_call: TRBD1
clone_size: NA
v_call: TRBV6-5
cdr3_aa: CASSSRTGSYGYTF
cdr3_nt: TGTGCCAGCAGTTCGAGGACAGGGTCCTATGGCTACACCTTC

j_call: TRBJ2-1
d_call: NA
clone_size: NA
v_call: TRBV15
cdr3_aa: CATSRLQEYNEQFF
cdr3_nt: TGTGCCACCAGCAGACTACAGGAATACAATGAGCAGTTCTTC

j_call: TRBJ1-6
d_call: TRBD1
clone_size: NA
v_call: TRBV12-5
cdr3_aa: CASGGTARDSPLHF
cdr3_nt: TGTGCTAGTGGGGGGACAGCAAGGGATTCACCCCTCCACTTT

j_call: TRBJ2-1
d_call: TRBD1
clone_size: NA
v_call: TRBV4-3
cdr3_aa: CASSLRQGTYNEQFF
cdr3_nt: TGCGCCAGCAGCCTTCGACAGGGGACTTACAATGAGCAGTTCTTC